The TCR beta chain described here comes from a study of T and B cells in COVID-19 patients (dated by TCRdb to 2020 to 2021). As for the study more broadly: In this study, adaptive immunity was profiled in COVID-19 patients who either had active infection or had recovered, using TRB and IGH repertoire sequencing of peripheral blood. Comorbidities linked to unfavorable COVID-19 outcome were present in about 90% of the roughly 20 patients in the active-infection cohort. A couple of patients were included in both the recovered and active cohorts because samples were available from active disease and after recovery. Over 7.5 million TCR sequences were analysed from a TCR and BCR sequence repository that comprised 30 to 45 patients and some 70 time points. Median age was almost 35 years in the recovered cohort versus under 70 years in the active-infection cohort. An age-matched reference group of 35 to 45 healthy donors negative for COVID-19 antibodies served as the comparison for repertoire analyses. A recovered cohort comprised about 18 patients contributing about 22 samples, mostly after mild to moderate COVID-19 managed as outpatients. In the active-infection cohort, about 60% of the roughly 20 patients were critically ill and required mechanical ventilation or ECMO. As many as 9 follow-up blood samples were taken per patient, and some of the samples covered different disease stages within the same individual. Results and caveats for the whole study, not just this receptor: Blood samples from mildly ill patients during symptoms and early samples from severe cases were scarce. The recovered cohort had roughly 2,300 exclusive TCR clusters, including some 30 low-pGen clusters. Patients with COVID-19 were reported to show strongly skewed TRBV/TRBJ gene usage. It was stated that prospective validation of the reported TCR clusters was required before the clusters could be put to clinical use. In active COVID-19, TRB repertoires were highly clonal, while at recovery, diversity and richness increased above the levels seen in healthy donors. The cohort was considered too small to assess HLA contributions to COVID-19 susceptibility or severity. Specific T cell subsets (CD4+/Treg/CD8+) and sorted SARS-CoV-2-responsive or tetramer+ T cells had not yet been sequenced, with those experiments still ongoing.

The sequencer was an Illumina MiSeq. Multiplex PCR with BIOMED2 TRB-A/B primer pools was used to amplify TRB rearrangements. Illumina-compatible adapters and 7-nucleotide sample barcodes were attached to the amplicons in two consecutive PCRs. Phusion HS II polymerase was used for all library PCRs. Amplicons were gel-purified with the NucleoSpin Gel and PCR Clean-up kit, quantified on Qubit, and pooled at around 3.7 nM. Amplicon pool quality was checked on an Agilent 2100 Bioanalyzer before Illumina next-generation sequencing. Regarding the original processing steps: MiXCR 3.0.8 with the default MiXCR reference library was used to annotate TRB rearrangements. Sequences with fewer than 2 reads and non-productive reads were filtered out, and every unique CDR3 nucleotide sequence was treated as a single clone. Clonality, diversity, richness and V-J gene usage were calculated in R 3.5.1. GLIPH2 was used for TCR clustering by CDR3 similarity, and generation probabilities were calculated by OLGA. GLIPH2 clusters were kept only when the clusters contained at least four unique TCR clonotypes present in at least three individuals. TCRdb's own reprocessing of the public reads used fastp at Q25 and MiXCR and kept productive beta chains. Entries that share a CDR3 protein sequence are merged under the most common genes and DNA. The V and J calls reflect TCRdb's pipeline rather than the authors' work. The sample table lists around 15,000 distinct CDR3 sequences, roughly 30% of them with a count of one. The ten biggest clones cover 6.8% of the sample.

Genomic DNA extracted from blood, in amounts of roughly 220-550 ng, served as the starting material for amplifying TRB repertoires. CDR1 and CDR2 are read off the germline V gene as SGHRS and YFSETQ. Measured from the cysteine to the phenylalanine, the CDR3 is 13 residues long. Only the CDR3 DNA is retained, 39 bases long and in frame from the first base. V lost 4 bases and J lost 8 bases, and the count of bases not matched to a germline gene is 6. As regards this clonotype: There is no known antigen for this receptor. The record has no base qualities; no much larger clone is one base away.

This clonotype was obtained from a human donor who had recovered from COVID-19. The chain couples TRBV5-1 to TRBJ1-2; 9 middle bases align to TRBD1. The sequencing input was blood. For the CDR3, the sequence is CASSPGQGLGYTF. The nucleotide sequence is TGCGCCAGCAGCCCGGGACAGGGTCTCGGCTACACCTTC.